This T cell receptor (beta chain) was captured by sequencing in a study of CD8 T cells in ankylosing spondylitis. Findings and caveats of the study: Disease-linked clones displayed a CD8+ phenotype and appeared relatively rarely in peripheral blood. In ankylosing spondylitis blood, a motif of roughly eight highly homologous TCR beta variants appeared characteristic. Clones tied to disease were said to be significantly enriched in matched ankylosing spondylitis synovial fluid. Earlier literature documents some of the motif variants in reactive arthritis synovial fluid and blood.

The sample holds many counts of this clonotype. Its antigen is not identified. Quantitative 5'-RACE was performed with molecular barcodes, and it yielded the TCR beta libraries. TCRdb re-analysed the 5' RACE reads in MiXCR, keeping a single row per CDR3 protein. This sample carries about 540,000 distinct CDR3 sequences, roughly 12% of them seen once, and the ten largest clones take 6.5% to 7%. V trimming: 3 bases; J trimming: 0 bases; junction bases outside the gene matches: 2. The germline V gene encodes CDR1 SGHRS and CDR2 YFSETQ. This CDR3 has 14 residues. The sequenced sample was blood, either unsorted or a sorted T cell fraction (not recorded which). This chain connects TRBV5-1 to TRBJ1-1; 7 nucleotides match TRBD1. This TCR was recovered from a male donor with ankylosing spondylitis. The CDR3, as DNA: TGCGCCAGCAGCTGGGACAGAGTGAACACTGAAGCTTTCTTT. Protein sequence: CASSWDRVNTEAFF.